This entry is about one T cell receptor (beta chain). The antigen is undetermined. Other DNA sequences from this sample encode an identical CDR3 as well. This sample stems from a study of shared clonotypes between healthy human individuals. General study results and limits: For naive CD4 cells, roughly 5.5% of clonotypes were shared across a few donors.

Sequencing used immunoSEQ multiplex PCR; TCRdb keeps in-frame clones, though not all of them. Here the sample spans about 2.1 million clones, 80% to 95% being singletons. Positive CCR7 selection of CD45RO-negative cells yielded the naive CD8 cells, and terminally differentiated effector memory CD45RA+ cells were excluded. Trimming stripped 0 bases from V and 0 bases from J, with 6 bases between. CDR3 length: 15 amino acids. The germline gives CDR1 LGHNA, CDR2 YSLEER. This sequence was found in a man in his late teens or twenties in good health. Some clones in this sample may be carry-over from other donors' samples. The chain uses TRBV4-3 and TRBJ1-5; D uncertain. The sample comprised naive CD8+ T cells from PBMCs. Here the CDR3 DNA reads TGCGCCAGCAGCCAAGATAGGTATAGCAATCAGCCCCAGCATTTT. Translated, it gives CASSQDRYSNQPQHF.